This TCR beta chain came from a study of blood T cell repertoires in COVID-19. Study information: Samples of COVID-19 (acute and convalescent) were obtained from the United States, Italy and Spain. From T cells, B-cell-depleted T cells, or PBMCs came the material, which was cDNA or gDNA.

Source study methods: Reference gene primer amplification yielded estimated nucleated cell counts. Some clones are missing from TCRdb's copy, which holds only in-frame ones; the method was immunoSEQ multiplex PCR. V and J calls and clone size come straight from that table; D and trimming were deduced from the DNA. Among under 95,000 clones listed, 82% were seen once. The V and J ends lost 5 bases and 4 bases respectively, with 12 bases between them. The CDR3 covers 13 residues. Germline V CDR1 and CDR2: SGHRS, YFSETQ. This TCR derives from an elderly woman with acute or convalescent COVID-19. The sample comprised peripheral blood. J is TRBJ1-2 and V is TRBV5-1; TRBD1 might be the D (5 bases). The DNA for the CDR3 is TGCGCCAGCAGATTACAGGAGACCTATGGCTACACCTTC. Its protein product is CASRLQETYGYTF.